A selection of T cell receptor beta chains follows, all from one sample in a study of CD8 T cells in ankylosing spondylitis. TCRdb reprocessed the 5' RACE reads with MiXCR, giving one entry per CDR3 protein. This sample has approximately 250,000 distinct CDR3 sequences, with roughly a third found just once. Sequencing used blood, either unsorted or a sorted T cell fraction (not recorded which). Receptor source: a male donor with ankylosing spondylitis or in good health (not recorded which). The CDR3 runs from the conserved cysteine through the conserved F or W. The order of the fields is clone size, D gene, J gene, V gene, CDR3 length, CDR3 DNA, CDR3 protein. The D gene is left open where the match is weak. Some rows have no size entry. The others give once, few or many, or a class for an expanded clone.

clone size: NA
D gene: NA
J gene: TRBJ1-1
V gene: TRBV10-3
CDR3 length: 12
CDR3 DNA: TGTGCCATCAGTGAGTCGGCGGTGGAAGCTTTCTTT
CDR3 protein: CAISESAVEAFF

clone size: NA
D gene: NA
J gene: TRBJ2-7
V gene: TRBV12-3/TRBV12-4
CDR3 length: 13
CDR3 DNA: TGTGCCAGCAGTTTAGATCCCTCGCTCGAGCAGTACTTC
CDR3 protein: CASSLDPSLEQYF

clone size: NA
D gene: NA
J gene: TRBJ1-5
V gene: TRBV11-2
CDR3 length: 18
CDR3 DNA: TGTGCCAGCAGCTGGGGGGACCCGGCGGGTAATAGCAATCAGCCCCAGCATTTT
CDR3 protein: CASSWGDPAGNSNQPQHF

clone size: NA
D gene: NA
J gene: TRBJ1-2
V gene: TRBV20-1
CDR3 length: 14
CDR3 DNA: TGCAGTGCTAGGTACAGACCCGATAACTATGGCTACACCTTC
CDR3 protein: CSARYRPDNYGYTF

clone size: NA
D gene: NA
J gene: TRBJ1-4
V gene: TRBV7-8
CDR3 length: 14
CDR3 DNA: TGTGCCAGCAGCTTGATAGGCACTAATGAAAAACTGTTTTTT
CDR3 protein: CASSLIGTNEKLFF

clone size: many
D gene: NA
J gene: TRBJ2-1
V gene: TRBV7-6
CDR3 length: 13
CDR3 DNA: TGTGCCAGCAGCTTAGGTGGTTTCAATGAGCAGTTCTTC
CDR3 protein: CASSLGGFNEQFF

clone size: NA
D gene: NA
J gene: TRBJ1-1
V gene: TRBV5-1
CDR3 length: 15
CDR3 DNA: TGCGCCAGCTCCCGGGTTCCGTCGGTGAACACTGAAGCTTTCTTT
CDR3 protein: CASSRVPSVNTEAFF

clone size: NA
D gene: NA
J gene: TRBJ1-6
V gene: TRBV10-3
CDR3 length: 12
CDR3 DNA: TGTGCCATCAGGGACCCTGGACAGCCCCTCCACTTT
CDR3 protein: CAIRDPGQPLHF

clone size: NA
D gene: NA
J gene: TRBJ2-3
V gene: TRBV14
CDR3 length: 16
CDR3 DNA: TGTGCCAGCAGCCAAGTCGGTAGCGGCCACACAGATACGCAGTATTTT
CDR3 protein: CASSQVGSGHTDTQYF

clone size: NA
D gene: NA
J gene: TRBJ1-1
V gene: TRBV29-1
CDR3 length: 13
CDR3 DNA: TGCAGCGTCCCCAGGGAGGGCGTCACTGAAGCTTTCTTT
CDR3 protein: CSVPREGVTEAFF

clone size: few
D gene: TRBD2
J gene: TRBJ2-1
V gene: TRBV12-3/TRBV12-4
CDR3 length: 14
CDR3 DNA: TGTGCCAGCAGTGGCCTAGCGGGGGGTGACGAGCAGTTCTTC
CDR3 protein: CASSGLAGGDEQFF

clone size: few
D gene: NA
J gene: TRBJ2-1
V gene: TRBV7-9
CDR3 length: 16
CDR3 DNA: TGTGCCAGCAGCTTAAATTTTGGCTCCAAAGGGAATGAGCAGTTCTTC
CDR3 protein: CASSLNFGSKGNEQFF

clone size: few
D gene: TRBD1
J gene: TRBJ2-4
V gene: TRBV20-1
CDR3 length: 17
CDR3 DNA: TGCAGTGCTAGAGGGACAGGGGATCCTCTAGCCAAAAACATTCAGTACTTC
CDR3 protein: CSARGTGDPLAKNIQYF

clone size: NA
D gene: TRBD2
J gene: TRBJ2-3
V gene: TRBV27
CDR3 length: 16
CDR3 DNA: TGTGCCAGCAGCATAGGAGCGGGGGGACTTTCTGATACGCAGTATTTT
CDR3 protein: CASSIGAGGLSDTQYF

clone size: NA
D gene: NA
J gene: TRBJ2-1
V gene: TRBV20-1
CDR3 length: 16
CDR3 DNA: TGCAGTGCTAGCCCCCCCACGGGGGCGGGTTACAATGAGCAGTTCTTC
CDR3 protein: CSASPPTGAGYNEQFF

clone size: NA
D gene: NA
J gene: TRBJ2-7
V gene: TRBV12-3/TRBV12-4
CDR3 length: 14
CDR3 DNA: TGTGCCAGCAGTTTAGGTCAGACCAACTACGAGCAGTACTTC
CDR3 protein: CASSLGQTNYEQYF

clone size: NA
D gene: NA
J gene: TRBJ2-1
V gene: TRBV20-1
CDR3 length: 17
CDR3 DNA: TGCAGTGCTAGAGATGGCGAGGGGGGCTTCTCCTACAATGAGCAGTTCTTC
CDR3 protein: CSARDGEGGFSYNEQFF

clone size: NA
D gene: NA
J gene: TRBJ2-2
V gene: TRBV12-3/TRBV12-4
CDR3 length: 15
CDR3 DNA: TGTGCCAGCAGTTTAGGATCGGGGAACACCGGGGAGCTGTTTTTT
CDR3 protein: CASSLGSGNTGELFF

clone size: NA
D gene: NA
J gene: TRBJ2-7
V gene: TRBV5-1
CDR3 length: 16
CDR3 DNA: TGCGCCAGCAGCTTGGACCACTGGACAGAGCGGTACGAGCAGTACTTC
CDR3 protein: CASSLDHWTERYEQYF

clone size: many
D gene: NA
J gene: TRBJ1-2
V gene: TRBV29-1
CDR3 length: 12
CDR3 DNA: TGCAGCGTTGATACAGGGATCTTAGGCTACACCTTC
CDR3 protein: CSVDTGILGYTF

clone size: few
D gene: TRBD2
J gene: TRBJ2-3
V gene: TRBV11-1
CDR3 length: 15
CDR3 DNA: TGTGCCAGCACCCGGACTAGCGGGGGTGGGGATACGCAGTATTTT
CDR3 protein: CASTRTSGGGDTQYF

clone size: few
D gene: NA
J gene: TRBJ1-2
V gene: TRBV27
CDR3 length: 12
CDR3 DNA: TGTGCCAGCAGTTCAGGGGCTGGTGGCTACACCTTC
CDR3 protein: CASSSGAGGYTF

clone size: few
D gene: TRBD1
J gene: TRBJ2-5
V gene: TRBV6-5
CDR3 length: 15
CDR3 DNA: TGTGCCAGCAGTCACAACAGGGGGCGCCCAGAGACCCAGTACTTC
CDR3 protein: CASSHNRGRPETQYF

clone size: few
D gene: TRBD1
J gene: TRBJ2-1
V gene: TRBV12-3/TRBV12-4
CDR3 length: 14
CDR3 DNA: TGTGCCAGCAGTTATGGCAGGGGGCGGTTTGAGCAGTTCTTC
CDR3 protein: CASSYGRGRFEQFF

clone size: NA
D gene: NA
J gene: TRBJ1-6
V gene: TRBV30
CDR3 length: 14
CDR3 DNA: TGTGCCTGGAGTCGGGACATTAGGAATTCACCCCTCCACTTT
CDR3 protein: CAWSRDIRNSPLHF

clone size: NA
D gene: NA
J gene: TRBJ2-3
V gene: TRBV5-5
CDR3 length: 14
CDR3 DNA: TGTGCCAGCAGCTTGGACTGGGCCGCAGATACGCAGTATTTT
CDR3 protein: CASSLDWAADTQYF

clone size: few
D gene: TRBD2
J gene: TRBJ2-1
V gene: TRBV20-1
CDR3 length: 16
CDR3 DNA: TGCAGTGCTTTACAATATGGGACTAGCGGGTACAATGAGCAGTTCTTC
CDR3 protein: CSALQYGTSGYNEQFF

clone size: NA
D gene: TRBD1
J gene: TRBJ2-3
V gene: TRBV15
CDR3 length: 15
CDR3 DNA: TGTGCCACCAGCAGAGACCCACAGGGGACAGATACGCAGTATTTT
CDR3 protein: CATSRDPQGTDTQYF

clone size: few
D gene: NA
J gene: TRBJ2-5
V gene: TRBV20-1
CDR3 length: 14
CDR3 DNA: TGCAGTGCTTTCAGGGGTACGGGACAAGAGACCCAGTACTTC
CDR3 protein: CSAFRGTGQETQYF

clone size: NA
D gene: NA
J gene: TRBJ1-3
V gene: TRBV29-1
CDR3 length: 15
CDR3 DNA: TGCAGCGCCAAGCGAGGGATCGACTCTGGAAACACCATATATTTT
CDR3 protein: CSAKRGIDSGNTIYF

clone size: few
D gene: TRBD1
J gene: TRBJ2-2
V gene: TRBV6-4
CDR3 length: 14
CDR3 DNA: TGTGCCAGCAGAGGACAGGTTAACACCGGGGAGCTGTTTTTT
CDR3 protein: CASRGQVNTGELFF